This T cell receptor beta chain was sequenced in a study of T cell responses to AZD1222 COVID-19 vaccine. Study outcomes and limitations: Donors skewed white British and female; clonal diversity was possibly underestimated. Across the whole spike, CD4 TCRs peaked at regions 160-218 and 743-854.

Second-dose groups at about 4 or about 12 weeks were pooled. Produced via immunoSEQ multiplex PCR; TCRdb's table is partial and in-frame only. The table includes some 74,000 clones, roughly nine tenths detected once. CDR3 size: 13 residues. Trimming removed 3 bases from V and 7 bases from J, with 12 bases in between. Germline lookup yields CDR1 SNHLY and CDR2 FYNNEI. This clone was observed once. Antigen: not known. This chain connects TRBV2 to TRBJ2-5; no clear D. Sequencing used peripheral blood, obtained 28 days after the second AZD1222 dose. This sequence originates from an adult who received the AZD1222 COVID-19 vaccine. CDR3 loop: CASSEWSGVTQYF. The CDR3, as DNA: TGTGCCAGCAGTGAGTGGAGTGGTGTGACCCAGTACTTC.